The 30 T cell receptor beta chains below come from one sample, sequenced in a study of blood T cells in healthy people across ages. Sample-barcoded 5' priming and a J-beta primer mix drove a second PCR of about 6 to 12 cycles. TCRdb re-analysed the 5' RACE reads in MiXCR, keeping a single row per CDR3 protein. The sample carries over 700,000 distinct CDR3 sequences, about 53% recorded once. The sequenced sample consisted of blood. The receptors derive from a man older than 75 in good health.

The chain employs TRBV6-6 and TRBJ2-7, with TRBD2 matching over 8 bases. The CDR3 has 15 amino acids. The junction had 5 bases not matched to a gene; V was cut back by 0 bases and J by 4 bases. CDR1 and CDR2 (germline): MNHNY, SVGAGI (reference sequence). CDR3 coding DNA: TGTGCCAGCAGTTACTCGGGGACTAGGGCATACGAGCAGTACTTC. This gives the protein CASSYSGTRAYEQYF.

CDR3 in amino acids: CASRPRLAGGHEQYF. The CDR3 nucleotides are TGTGCCAGCAGGCCTAGACTAGCGGGAGGGCATGAGCAGTACTTC. The chain uses TRBV7-6 and TRBJ2-1, with TRBD2 identical over 14 bases. Gene TRBJ2-7 matches the end of the DNA better, so the J call may be wrong. Per germline, CDR1 SGHVS and CDR2 FNYEAQ. The CDR3 loop spans 15 amino acids.

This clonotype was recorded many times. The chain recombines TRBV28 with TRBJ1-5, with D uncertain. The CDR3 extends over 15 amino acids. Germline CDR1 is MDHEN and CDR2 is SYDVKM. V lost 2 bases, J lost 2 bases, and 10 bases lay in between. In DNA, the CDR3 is TGTGCCAGCAGTTTAGCAGCGGGAGGCAATCAGCCCCAGCATTTT. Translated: CASSLAAGGNQPQHF.

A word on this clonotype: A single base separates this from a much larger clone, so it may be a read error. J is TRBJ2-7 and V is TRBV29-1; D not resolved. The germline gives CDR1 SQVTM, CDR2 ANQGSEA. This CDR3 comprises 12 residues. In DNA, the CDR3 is TGCACCATTCGGTCGAGTTTCGGCGAGCAGTACTTC. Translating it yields CTIRSSFGEQYF.

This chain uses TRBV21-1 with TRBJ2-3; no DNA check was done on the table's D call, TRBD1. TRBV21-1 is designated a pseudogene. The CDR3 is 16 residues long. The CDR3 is CASSKGAGQGGDTQYF. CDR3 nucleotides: TGTGCCAGCAGCAAAGGGGCCGGACAGGGCGGCGATACGCAGTATTTT.

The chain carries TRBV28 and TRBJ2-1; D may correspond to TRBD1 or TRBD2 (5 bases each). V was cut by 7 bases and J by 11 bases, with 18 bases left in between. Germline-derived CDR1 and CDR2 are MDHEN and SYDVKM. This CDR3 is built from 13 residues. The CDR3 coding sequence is TGTGCCAGCACGGTAGGGACCCCGAGGCAGCAGTTCTTC. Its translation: CASTVGTPRQQFF.

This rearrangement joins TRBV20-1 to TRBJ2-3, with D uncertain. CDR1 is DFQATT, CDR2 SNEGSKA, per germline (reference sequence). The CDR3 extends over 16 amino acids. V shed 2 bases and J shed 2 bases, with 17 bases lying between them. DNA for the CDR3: TGCAGTGCTAGAATCTATGCAGCTGGCCCCACAGATACGCAGTATTTT. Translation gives CSARIYAAGPTDTQYF.

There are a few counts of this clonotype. CDR3 region: CASSLGRYTDTQYF. In DNA form, the CDR3 reads TGTGCCAGCAGTTTGGGGCGCTACACAGATACGCAGTATTTT. The chain couples TRBV27 to TRBJ2-3, with D perhaps TRBD1 (5 bases). This CDR3 comprises 14 residues. Per germline, CDR1 MNHEY and CDR2 SMNVEV (reference sequence). V was clipped by 3 bases and J by 2 bases, with 9 bases between them.

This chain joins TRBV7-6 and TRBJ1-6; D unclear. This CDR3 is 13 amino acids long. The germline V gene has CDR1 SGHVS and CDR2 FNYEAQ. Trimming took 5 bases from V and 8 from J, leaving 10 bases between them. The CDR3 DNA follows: TGTGCCAGCAGCCCCCCCGGGGATTCACCCCTCCACTTT. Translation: CASSPPGDSPLHF.

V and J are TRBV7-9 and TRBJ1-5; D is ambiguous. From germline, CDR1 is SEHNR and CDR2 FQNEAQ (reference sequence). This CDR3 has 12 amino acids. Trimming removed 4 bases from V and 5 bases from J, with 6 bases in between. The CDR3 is CASSSLDQPQHF. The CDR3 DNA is TGTGCCAGCAGCTCCCTTGATCAGCCCCAGCATTTT.

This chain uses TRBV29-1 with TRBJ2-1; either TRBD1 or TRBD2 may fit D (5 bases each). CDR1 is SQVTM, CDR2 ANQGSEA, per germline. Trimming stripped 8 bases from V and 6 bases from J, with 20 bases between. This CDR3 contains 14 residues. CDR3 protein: CSSQGETLGNEQFF. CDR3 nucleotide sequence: TGCAGCTCTCAAGGGGAGACTTTAGGCAATGAGCAGTTCTTC.

The CDR3 reads CASSWGTGMGEQYF. CDR3 nucleotide sequence: TGTGCCAGCAGTTGGGGGACAGGGATGGGCGAGCAGTACTTC. This chain connects TRBV6-2 or TRBV6-3 to TRBJ2-4; 9 bases are a match to TRBD1. The J call may be incorrect, as the DNA end agrees better with TRBJ2-7. Germline V gene lookup returns CDR1 MNHEY and CDR2 SVGEGT. The CDR3 is 14 residues long.

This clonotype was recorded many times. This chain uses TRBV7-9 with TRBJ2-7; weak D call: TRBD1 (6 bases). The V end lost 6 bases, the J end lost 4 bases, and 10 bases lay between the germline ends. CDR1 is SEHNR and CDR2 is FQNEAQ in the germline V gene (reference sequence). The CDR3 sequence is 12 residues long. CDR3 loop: CASSLTGYEQYF. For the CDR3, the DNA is TGTGCCAGCAGTTTAACAGGGTACGAGCAGTACTTC.

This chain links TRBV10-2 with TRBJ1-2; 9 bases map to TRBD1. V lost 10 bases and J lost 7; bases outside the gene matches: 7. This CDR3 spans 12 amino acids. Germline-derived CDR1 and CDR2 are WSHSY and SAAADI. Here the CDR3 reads CAIEDRGTGYTF. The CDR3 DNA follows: TGCGCCATCGAGGACAGGGGAACTGGCTACACCTTC.

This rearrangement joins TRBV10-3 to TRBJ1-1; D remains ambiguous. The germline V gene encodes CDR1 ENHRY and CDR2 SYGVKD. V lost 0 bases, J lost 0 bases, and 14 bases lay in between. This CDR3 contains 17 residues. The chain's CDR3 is CAISESEGRPMNTEAFF. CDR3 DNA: TGTGCCATCAGTGAGTCGGAGGGCAGACCGATGAACACTGAAGCTTTCTTT.

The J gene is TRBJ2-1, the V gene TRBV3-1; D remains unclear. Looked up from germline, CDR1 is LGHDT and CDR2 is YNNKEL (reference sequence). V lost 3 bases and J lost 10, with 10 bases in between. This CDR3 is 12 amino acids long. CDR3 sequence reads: CASSQPHQEQFF. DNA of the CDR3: TGTGCCAGCAGCCAGCCCCATCAGGAGCAGTTCTTC.

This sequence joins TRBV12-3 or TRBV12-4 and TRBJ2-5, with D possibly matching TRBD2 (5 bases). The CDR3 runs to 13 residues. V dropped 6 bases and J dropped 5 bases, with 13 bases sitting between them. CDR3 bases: TGTGCCAGCAGCCCCACCGGGGTGGAGACCCAGTACTTC. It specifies CASSPTGVETQYF.

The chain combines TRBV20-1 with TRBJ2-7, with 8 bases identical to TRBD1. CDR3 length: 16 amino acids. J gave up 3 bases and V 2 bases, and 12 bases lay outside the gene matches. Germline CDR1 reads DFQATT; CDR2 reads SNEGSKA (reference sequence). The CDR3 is CSARRTGQGYNYEQYF. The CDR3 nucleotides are TGCAGTGCTAGACGCACAGGACAGGGTTATAACTACGAGCAGTACTTC.

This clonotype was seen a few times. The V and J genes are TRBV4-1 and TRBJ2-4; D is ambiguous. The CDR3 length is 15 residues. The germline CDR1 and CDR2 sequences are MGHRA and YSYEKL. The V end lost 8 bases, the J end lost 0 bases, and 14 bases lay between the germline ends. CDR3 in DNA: TGCGCCAGCCTTTACAGACAACTAGCCAAAAACATTCAGTACTTC. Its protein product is CASLYRQLAKNIQYF.

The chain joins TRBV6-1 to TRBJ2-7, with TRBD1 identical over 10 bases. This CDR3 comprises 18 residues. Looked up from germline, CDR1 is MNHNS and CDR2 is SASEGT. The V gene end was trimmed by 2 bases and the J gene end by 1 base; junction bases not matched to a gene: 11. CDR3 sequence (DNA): TGTGCCAGCAGTGAAAGGGGACAGGGGAACCTTAGGTCCTACGAGCAGTACTTC. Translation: CASSERGQGNLRSYEQYF.

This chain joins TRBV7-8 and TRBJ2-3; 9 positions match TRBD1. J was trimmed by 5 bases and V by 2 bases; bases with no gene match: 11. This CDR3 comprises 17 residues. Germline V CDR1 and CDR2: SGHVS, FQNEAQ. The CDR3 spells CASSLKWGQGGKDTQYF. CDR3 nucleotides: TGTGCCAGCAGCTTAAAGTGGGGACAGGGCGGCAAAGATACGCAGTATTTT.

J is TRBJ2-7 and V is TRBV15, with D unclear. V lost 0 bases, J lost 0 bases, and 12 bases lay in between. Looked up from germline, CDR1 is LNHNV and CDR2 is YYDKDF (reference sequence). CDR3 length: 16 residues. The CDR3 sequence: CATSREGNPGSYEQYF. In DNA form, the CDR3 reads TGTGCCACCAGCAGAGAGGGTAACCCTGGCTCCTACGAGCAGTACTTC.

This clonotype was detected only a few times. CDR3 DNA: TGCAGTGCTAGAGACATAGGTAGGGCCCAAGAGACCCAGTACTTC. Its translation is CSARDIGRAQETQYF. V gene TRBV20-1 combines with J gene TRBJ2-5; D remains ambiguous. The germline gives CDR1 DFQATT, CDR2 SNEGSKA (reference sequence). The CDR3 extends over 15 amino acids. Trimming removed 0 bases from V and 1 base from J, with 12 bases in between.

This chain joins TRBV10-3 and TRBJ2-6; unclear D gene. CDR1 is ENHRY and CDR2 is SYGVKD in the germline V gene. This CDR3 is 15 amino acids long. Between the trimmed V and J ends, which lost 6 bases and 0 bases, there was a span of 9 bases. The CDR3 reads CAISPYHSGANVLTF. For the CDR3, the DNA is TGTGCCATCAGCCCGTATCACTCTGGGGCCAACGTCCTGACTTTC.

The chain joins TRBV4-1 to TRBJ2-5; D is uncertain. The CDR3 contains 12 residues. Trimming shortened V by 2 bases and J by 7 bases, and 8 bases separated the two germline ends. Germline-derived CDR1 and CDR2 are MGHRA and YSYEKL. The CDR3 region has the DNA TGCGCCAGCAGCCAACTCGTTGGGACCCAGTACTTC. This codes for CASSQLVGTQYF.

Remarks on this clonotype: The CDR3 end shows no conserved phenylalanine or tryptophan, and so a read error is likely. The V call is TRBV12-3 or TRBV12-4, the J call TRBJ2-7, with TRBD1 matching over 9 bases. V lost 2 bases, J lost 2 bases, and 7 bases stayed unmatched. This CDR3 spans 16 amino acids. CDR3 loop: CASSLPQTGGTYEQYS. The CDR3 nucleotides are TGTGCCAGCAGTTTACCCCAGACAGGGGGTACCTACGAGCAGTACTCC.

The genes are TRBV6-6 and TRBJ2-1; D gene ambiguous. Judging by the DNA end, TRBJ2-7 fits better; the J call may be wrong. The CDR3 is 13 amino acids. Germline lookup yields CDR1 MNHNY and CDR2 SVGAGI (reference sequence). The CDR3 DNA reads TGTGCCAGCAGCCGCGACAACTACAATGAGCAGTACTTC. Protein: CASSRDNYNEQYF.

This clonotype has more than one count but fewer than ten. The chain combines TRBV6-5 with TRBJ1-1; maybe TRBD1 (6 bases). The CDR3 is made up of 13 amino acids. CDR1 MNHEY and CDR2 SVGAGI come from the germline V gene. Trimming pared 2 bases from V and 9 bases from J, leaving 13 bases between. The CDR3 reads CASSYLQGRQAFF. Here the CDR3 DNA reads TGTGCCAGCAGTTACCTCCAGGGGAGACAAGCTTTCTTT.

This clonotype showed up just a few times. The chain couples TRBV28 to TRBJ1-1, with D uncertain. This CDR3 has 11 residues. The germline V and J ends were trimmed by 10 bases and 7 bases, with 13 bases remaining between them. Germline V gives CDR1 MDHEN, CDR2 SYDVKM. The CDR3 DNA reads TGTGCCACCGCCGGGATGCGTGAAGCTTTCTTT. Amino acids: CATAGMREAFF.

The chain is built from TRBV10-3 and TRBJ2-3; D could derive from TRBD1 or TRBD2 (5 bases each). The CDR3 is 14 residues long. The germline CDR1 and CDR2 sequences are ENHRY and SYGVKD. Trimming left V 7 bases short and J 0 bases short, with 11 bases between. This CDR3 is CAIMGTYSTDTQYF. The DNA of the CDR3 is TGTGCCATCATGGGGACCTATAGCACAGATACGCAGTATTTT.